This T cell receptor (beta chain) was recovered during a study of identical twins. Findings and limits, study-wide: Conclusions were based on cross-sectional statistical analysis, without following the same donors. Insertion counts were lower in abundant cord blood beta clonotypes, a trend that memory repertoires did not show.

The V end lost 7 bases, the J end lost 8 bases, and 17 bases lay between the germline ends. The length of the CDR3 is 13 residues. The germline CDR1 and CDR2 sequences are SGHVS and FQNEAQ. This clonotype came up a few times. No antigen is known for it. In TCRdb, the 5' RACE reads were re-called with MiXCR into one record per CDR3 protein. The table has around 450,000 distinct CDR3 sequences, 13% to 15% seen once. These data also featured in a second study, about yellow fever vaccine responses in identical twins.

This sequence was found in a woman between 18 and 29 years old in good health. Sequencing input: CD4+ T cells sorted from blood. The chain couples TRBV7-8 to TRBJ1-2; D not certain. The CDR3 loop is CASTFNPDAGYTF. In DNA, the CDR3 is TGTGCCAGCACCTTCAACCCGGACGCAGGCTACACCTTC.